These 23 T cell receptor beta chains share one sample of origin, sequenced in a study of shared clonotypes between healthy human individuals. The method was immunoSEQ multiplex PCR; TCRdb's version includes in-frame clones alone and lacks a portion of them. The table lists about 1,900,000 clones, about 95% of them singletons. Naive CD8 isolation took CD45RO-negative cells positively selected for CCR7 and excluded terminally differentiated effector memory CD45RA+ cells. The sequenced sample consisted of naive CD8+ T cells sorted from blood. The receptor source for this set is a man in his late teens or twenties in good health.

The V and J genes are TRBV5-8 and TRBJ2-7; 12 bases match TRBD2. V lost 6 bases and J lost 5; bases outside the gene matches: 6. The CDR3 contains 14 residues. Germline values: CDR1 SGHTS, CDR2 YDEGEE. CDR3 nucleotides: TGTGCCAGCAACAAACTAGCGGGAGGCCACGAGCAGTACTTC. Protein: CASNKLAGGHEQYF.

The chain recombines TRBV13 with TRBJ2-5; D is possibly TRBD1 (6 bases). Trimming removed 5 bases at V and 1 base at J, with 17 bases between. The CDR3 contains 16 residues. Germline loops: CDR1 PRHDT, CDR2 FYEKMQ (reference sequence). CDR3: CASSQTGTPSQETQYF. The CDR3 bases are TGTGCCAGCAGCCAAACCGGGACACCTTCCCAAGAGACCCAGTACTTC.

The V gene is TRBV11-2, the J gene TRBJ1-4; D remains unclear. This CDR3 is 15 amino acids long. The ends were cut back, 0 bases at V and 12 bases at J, with 17 bases in the middle. CDR1 and CDR2 (germline): SGHAT, FQNNGV. CDR3 residues: CASSLEWSGMEQLFF. The CDR3, as DNA: TGTGCCAGCAGCTTAGAGTGGTCGGGTATGGAGCAACTGTTTTTT.

This chain connects TRBV19 to TRBJ2-2; D ambiguous. The CDR3 contains 14 residues. V was pared by 6 bases and J by 0 bases, with 8 bases between. CDR1 and CDR2 from the germline V gene are LNHDA and SQIVND (reference sequence). This CDR3 reads CASRDGANTGELFF. CDR3 DNA: TGTGCCAGTAGGGATGGCGCGAACACCGGGGAGCTGTTTTTT.

The chain employs TRBV5-1 and TRBJ2-3; no reliable D call. The V end was cut by 2 bases, the J end by 0 bases, with 7 bases between. The CDR3 runs 14 residues. Germline values: CDR1 SGHRS, CDR2 YFSETQ. The CDR3 nucleotides read TGCGCCAGCAGCTTAGGATACAGCACAGATACGCAGTATTTT. It codes for CASSLGYSTDTQYF.

This chain links TRBV6-1 with TRBJ2-7, with D perhaps given as TRBD1 or TRBD2 (5 bases each). The V and J ends lost 1 base and 4 bases respectively, with 8 bases between them. Per germline, CDR1 MNHNS and CDR2 SASEGT. The length of the CDR3 is 13 residues. CDR3 sequence (DNA): TGTGCCAGCAGTGAAGGCAGGGAGTACGAGCAGTACTTC. It specifies CASSEGREYEQYF.

V and J are TRBV25-1 and TRBJ2-2; 7 positions agree with TRBD1. The germline V gene has CDR1 MGHDK and CDR2 SYGVNS. Losses at the gene ends were 5 bases for V and 5 bases for J; bases not matched to a gene: 14. The CDR3 runs 17 residues. In DNA form, the CDR3 reads TGTGCCAGCAGTCAAACAGGGGATGGGCGAAAAACCGGGGAGCTGTTTTTT. Its translation is CASSQTGDGRKTGELFF. Supplemented by reference TRBV25-1 and TRBJ2-2, the full variable domain reads EADIYQTPRYLVIGTGKKITLECSQTMGHDKMYWYQQDPGMELHLIHYSYGVNSTEKGDLSSESTVSRIRTEHFPLTLESARPSHTSQYLCASSQTGDGRKTGELFFGEGSRLTVL.

As for this clone: Other DNA sequences in the same sample also yield this CDR3. V and J are TRBV27 and TRBJ1-1; no reliable D call. V was clipped by 0 bases and J by 4 bases, with 6 bases between them. Germline V gives CDR1 MNHEY, CDR2 SMNVEV (reference sequence). There are 13 residues in the CDR3. The CDR3 here is CASSLSGSTEAFF. The CDR3 DNA reads as TGTGCCAGCAGTTTATCTGGGAGCACTGAAGCTTTCTTT.

V is TRBV7-9 and J is TRBJ2-5; TRBD1 is a possible D gene (5 bases). This CDR3 contains 14 residues. Germline V gene lookup returns CDR1 SEHNR and CDR2 FQNEAQ (reference sequence). The germline V and J ends were trimmed by 2 bases and 2 bases, with 9 bases remaining between them. The CDR3 sequence is CASSLSGNQETQYF. The CDR3 coding sequence is TGTGCCAGCAGCTTATCAGGGAATCAAGAGACCCAGTACTTC.

V and J are TRBV29-1 and TRBJ2-1; TRBD2 agrees at 9 bases. The CDR3 consists of 13 residues. V lost 6 bases to trimming and J lost 7 bases; unmatched junction nucleotides: 7. Germline CDR1 reads SQVTM; CDR2 reads ANQGSEA. The CDR3, as DNA: TGCAGCGTCGGGACTAGCAATTGGAATGAGCAGTTCTTC. Residues: CSVGTSNWNEQFF.

This clone was detected a few times. At the DNA level, this CDR3 is encoded by other sequences in the same sample as well. V and J are TRBV19 and TRBJ2-7; D may be TRBD1 (6 bases). Trimming pared 1 base from V and 2 bases from J, leaving 6 bases between. CDR1 and CDR2 from the germline V gene are LNHDA and SQIVND (reference sequence). The CDR3 length is 13 residues. The CDR3 sequence is CASSIAGAYEQYF. The CDR3 region has the DNA TGTGCCAGTAGTATAGCAGGGGCCTACGAGCAGTACTTC.

The chain carries TRBV5-5 and TRBJ1-4; 9 bases are shared with TRBD1. The V segment lost 2 bases and the J segment 7 bases; nucleotides outside the gene matches: 9. The CDR3 is 16 amino acids. CDR1 is SGHKS, CDR2 YYEKEE, per germline (reference sequence). As DNA, the CDR3 is TGTGCCAGCAGCTTCATCTCCGGGACAGGGCCTGAAAAACTGTTTTTT. It yields the protein CASSFISGTGPEKLFF.

A note on this clone: Other DNA variants within this sample encode the same CDR3. This sequence joins TRBV5-6 and TRBJ1-2, with 7 bases fitting TRBD1. Germline CDR1 reads SGHDT; CDR2 reads YYEEEE. Germline trimming cut 4 bases from V and 6 bases from J; bases unmatched to any gene: 3. This CDR3 is 12 amino acids long. The CDR3 region is CASSLQGDGYTF. DNA for the CDR3: TGTGCCAGCAGCCTCCAGGGGGATGGCTACACCTTC. The full variable domain, its missing parts supplied by reference TRBV5-6 and TRBJ1-2, is DAGVTQSPTHLIKTRGQQVTLRCSPKSGHDTVSWYQQALGQGPQFIFQYYEEEERQRGNFPDRFSGHQFPNYSSELNVNALLLGDSALYLCASSLQGDGYTFGSGTRLTVV.

CDR3 in DNA: TGTGCCAGCACCCCGACACTGATGAACACTGAAGCTTTCTTT. Protein product: CASTPTLMNTEAFF. The V gene is TRBV6-5, the J gene TRBJ1-1; D is uncertain. The CDR3 totals 14 residues. Trimming removed 7 bases from V and 0 bases from J, with 12 bases in between. Germline CDR1 is MNHEY and CDR2 is SVGAGI.

This chain joins TRBV10-2 and TRBJ1-6; D ambiguous. The V end was cut by 0 bases, the J end by 9 bases, with 12 bases between. The CDR3 runs to 15 residues. CDR1 and CDR2 (germline): WSHSY, SAAADI. CDR3 sequence: CASSESNGLGSPLHF. In DNA form, the CDR3 reads TGCGCCAGCAGTGAGTCAAATGGCTTGGGTTCACCCCTCCACTTT.

The chain links TRBV4-1 to TRBJ1-1; no firm D call. V dropped 0 bases and J dropped 0 bases, with 11 bases sitting between them. The CDR3 loop spans 16 amino acids. The germline CDR1 and CDR2 sequences are MGHRA and YSYEKL. The CDR3 DNA is TGCGCCAGCAGCCAAGATTTCCCGGCTGTGAACACTGAAGCTTTCTTT. It translates to CASSQDFPAVNTEAFF.

This chain connects TRBV4-1 to TRBJ2-5; D could derive from TRBD1 or TRBD2 (5 bases each). Germline lookup yields CDR1 MGHRA and CDR2 YSYEKL. V was pared by 1 base and J by 4 bases, with 22 bases between. This CDR3 has 18 residues. This CDR3 reads CASSQVGSRDARRETQYF. The CDR3 DNA is TGCGCCAGCAGCCAAGTCGGGTCCCGGGACGCCAGAAGAGAGACCCAGTACTTC.

The chain combines TRBV9 with TRBJ2-5; no clear D gene. V dropped 4 bases and J dropped 7 bases, with 14 bases sitting between them. Germline V gene sequence: CDR1 SGDLS, CDR2 YYNGEE. The CDR3 is made up of 13 amino acids. DNA of the CDR3: TGTGCCAGCAGCCCAGGTGACTCGGGGACCCAGTACTTC. It codes for CASSPGDSGTQYF.

V and J are TRBV28 and TRBJ2-5, with 7 bases that match TRBD1. CDR3 length: 14 amino acids. Germline-derived CDR1 and CDR2 are MDHEN and SYDVKM. V trimming: 5 bases; J trimming: 1 base; junction bases outside the gene matches: 4. The CDR3 nucleotides are TGTGCCAGCAGTCATAGGACAGGCCAAGAGACCCAGTACTTC. Protein: CASSHRTGQETQYF.

The rearrangement uses TRBV27 and TRBJ1-2; D gene ambiguous. V dropped 6 bases and J dropped 4 bases, with 21 bases sitting between them. Germline loops: CDR1 MNHEY, CDR2 SMNVEV (reference sequence). This CDR3 comprises 16 residues. CDR3 protein: CASSHTRTYDSYGYTF. The CDR3 DNA sequence: TGTGCCAGCAGCCACACCAGGACGTACGATAGCTATGGCTACACCTTC.

The chain carries TRBV11-2 and TRBJ2-7; 11 positions agree with TRBD2. Germline lookup yields CDR1 SGHAT and CDR2 FQNNGV. With V trimmed by 5 bases and J by 3 bases, 3 bases remained unmatched. This CDR3 is built from 14 residues. In DNA, the CDR3 is TGTGCCAGCAGCGCGACTAGCGGGAACTACGAGCAGTACTTC. As protein: CASSATSGNYEQYF.

The CDR3 sequence: CASSRDFTDTQYF. The CDR3 DNA sequence: TGTGCCAGCAGTAGGGACTTCACAGATACGCAGTATTTT. The rearrangement links TRBV6-5 to TRBJ2-3, with D perhaps matching TRBD2 (6 bases). The germline V and J ends were trimmed by 5 bases and 2 bases, with 8 bases remaining between them. CDR3 length: 13 residues. Germline V gene sequence: CDR1 MNHEY, CDR2 SVGAGI.

The rearrangement links TRBV27 to TRBJ2-7, with D perhaps being TRBD1 or TRBD2 (7 bases each). Trimming removed 5 bases at V and 3 bases at J, with 17 bases between. The CDR3 sequence is 15 residues long. Germline V gives CDR1 MNHEY, CDR2 SMNVEV (reference sequence). CDR3 amino acids: CASSPGGESVYEQYF. The CDR3 bases are TGTGCCAGCAGTCCAGGGGGGGAGTCTGTCTACGAGCAGTACTTC.